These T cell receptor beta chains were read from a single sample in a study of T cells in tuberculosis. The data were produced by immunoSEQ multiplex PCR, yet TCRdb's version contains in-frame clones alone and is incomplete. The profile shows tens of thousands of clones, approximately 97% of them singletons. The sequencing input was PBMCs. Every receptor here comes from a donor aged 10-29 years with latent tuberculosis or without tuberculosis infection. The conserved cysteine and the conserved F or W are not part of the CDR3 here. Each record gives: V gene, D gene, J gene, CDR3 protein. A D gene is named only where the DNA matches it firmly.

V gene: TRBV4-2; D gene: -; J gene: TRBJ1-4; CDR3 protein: ASSQPIKPGGLNEKLF
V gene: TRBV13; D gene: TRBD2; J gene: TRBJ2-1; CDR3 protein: ASSRTSGRAGFNEQF
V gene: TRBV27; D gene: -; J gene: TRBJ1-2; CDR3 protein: ASSLGRSYGYT
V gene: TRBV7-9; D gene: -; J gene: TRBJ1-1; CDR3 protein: AFPPPSGRLMNTEAF
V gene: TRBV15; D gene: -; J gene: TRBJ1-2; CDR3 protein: ATSIRDYGYT
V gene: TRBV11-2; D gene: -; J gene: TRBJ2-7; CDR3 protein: ASSSLESGTLYEQY
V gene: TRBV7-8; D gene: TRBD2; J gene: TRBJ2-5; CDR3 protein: ASSLVAGGWETQY
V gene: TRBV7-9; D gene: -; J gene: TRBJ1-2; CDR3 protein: ASREGRNGYT
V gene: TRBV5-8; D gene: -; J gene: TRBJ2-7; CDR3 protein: ASSLADHITYEQY
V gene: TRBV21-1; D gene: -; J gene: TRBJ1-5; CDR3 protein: ASSKGVVRTGGETSWPQH
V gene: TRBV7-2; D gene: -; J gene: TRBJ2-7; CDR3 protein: ASSLLGGTGAYEQY
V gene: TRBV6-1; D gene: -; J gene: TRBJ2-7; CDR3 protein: ASIYSGVPYEQY
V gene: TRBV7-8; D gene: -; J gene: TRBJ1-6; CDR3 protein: ASSSPEATGGVGNSPLH
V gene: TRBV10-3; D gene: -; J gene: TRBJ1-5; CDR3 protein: AISASSNQPQH
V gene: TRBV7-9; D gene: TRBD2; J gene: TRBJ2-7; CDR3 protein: ASSLPGGTDYEQY
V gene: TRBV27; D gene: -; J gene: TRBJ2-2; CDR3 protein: ASSFVQTGELF
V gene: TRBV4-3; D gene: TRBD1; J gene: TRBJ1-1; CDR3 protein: ASSQGDRGLGEAF
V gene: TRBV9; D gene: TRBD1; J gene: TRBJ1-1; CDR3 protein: ASSAIDRDGTEAF
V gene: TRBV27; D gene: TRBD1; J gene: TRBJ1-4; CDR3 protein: ASSSSGGANEKLF
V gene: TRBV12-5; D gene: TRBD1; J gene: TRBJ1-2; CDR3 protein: ASGSEGTGFGGYT
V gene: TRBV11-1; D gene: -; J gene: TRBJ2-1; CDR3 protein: ASSLGAGRNEQF
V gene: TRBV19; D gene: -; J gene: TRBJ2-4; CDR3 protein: ASSISGRAKNIQY
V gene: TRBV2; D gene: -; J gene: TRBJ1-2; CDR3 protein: ASSEGQAYGYT
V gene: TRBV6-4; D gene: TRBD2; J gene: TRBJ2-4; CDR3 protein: ASSDTSGGANIQY
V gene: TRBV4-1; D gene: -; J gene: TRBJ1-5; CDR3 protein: ASSLLEPYPYQPQH
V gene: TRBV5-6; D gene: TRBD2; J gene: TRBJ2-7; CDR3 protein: ASSLPGTSGSSQQY
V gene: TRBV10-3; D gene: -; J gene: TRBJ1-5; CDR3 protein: AISESENQPQH
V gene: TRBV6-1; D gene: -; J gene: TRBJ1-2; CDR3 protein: ASSEGVGLYYGYT
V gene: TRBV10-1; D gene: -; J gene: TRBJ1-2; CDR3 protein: ASSESTLAGYT
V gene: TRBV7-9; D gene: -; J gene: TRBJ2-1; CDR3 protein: ASSPLQGGVINEQF
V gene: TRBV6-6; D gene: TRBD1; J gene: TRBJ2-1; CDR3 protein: ASRDTGQGHNEQF
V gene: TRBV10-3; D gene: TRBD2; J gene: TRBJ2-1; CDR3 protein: AISESKLAGLTVRNEQF
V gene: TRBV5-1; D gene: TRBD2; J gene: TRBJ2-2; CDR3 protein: ASTPGASGGTGELF
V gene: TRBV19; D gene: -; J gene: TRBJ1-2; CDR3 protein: ASSIEPGLNYGYT
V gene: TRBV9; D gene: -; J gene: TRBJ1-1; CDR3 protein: ASSVNGAENTEAF
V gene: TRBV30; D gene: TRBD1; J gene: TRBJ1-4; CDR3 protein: AWLGQGNEKLF
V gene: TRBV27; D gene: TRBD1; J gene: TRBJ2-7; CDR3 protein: ASSLAPGQGYEQY
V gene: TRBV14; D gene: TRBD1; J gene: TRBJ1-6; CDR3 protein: ASSPTGGALRDNSPLH
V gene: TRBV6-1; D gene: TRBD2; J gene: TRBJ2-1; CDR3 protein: ASSEATTSGSFEQF
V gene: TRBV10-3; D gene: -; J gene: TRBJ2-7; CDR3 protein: AISEASESYEQY
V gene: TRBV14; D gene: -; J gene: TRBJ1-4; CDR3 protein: ASSQDVAGEPNEKLF
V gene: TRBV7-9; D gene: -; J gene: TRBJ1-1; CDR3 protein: ASSPIPRWNTEAF
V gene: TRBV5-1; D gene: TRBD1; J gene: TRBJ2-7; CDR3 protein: ASGRDRGYEQY
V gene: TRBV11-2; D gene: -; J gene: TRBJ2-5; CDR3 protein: ASSPVGSRQETQY
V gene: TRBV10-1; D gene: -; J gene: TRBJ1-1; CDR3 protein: ASSRQGEKTEAF
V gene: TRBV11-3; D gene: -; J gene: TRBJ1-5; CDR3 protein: ASSLGSNQPQH
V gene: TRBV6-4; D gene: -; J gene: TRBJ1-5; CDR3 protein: ASSDSGGAIIQPQH
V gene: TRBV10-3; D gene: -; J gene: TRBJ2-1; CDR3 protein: AISVTGLYNEQF
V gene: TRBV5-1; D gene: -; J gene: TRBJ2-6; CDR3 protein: ASSLGPTGSGANVPT
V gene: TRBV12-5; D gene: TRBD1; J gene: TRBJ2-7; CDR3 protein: ASGLTGGLGYEQY
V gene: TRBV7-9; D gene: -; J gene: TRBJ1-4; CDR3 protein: ASSFVREVVDEKLF
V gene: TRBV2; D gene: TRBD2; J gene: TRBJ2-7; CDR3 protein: ASSEAQRGGYEQY
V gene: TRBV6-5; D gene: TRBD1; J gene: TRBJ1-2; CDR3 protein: ASSYWSEGQGYYT
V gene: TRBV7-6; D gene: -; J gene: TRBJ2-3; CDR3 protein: ASSLAVSDSLVADTQY
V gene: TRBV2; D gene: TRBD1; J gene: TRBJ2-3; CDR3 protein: ASSIGTGWADTQY
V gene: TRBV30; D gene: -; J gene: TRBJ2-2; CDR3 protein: ACDTSSLNTGELF
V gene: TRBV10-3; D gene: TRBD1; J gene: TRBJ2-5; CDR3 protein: AINSPGQGAEGEETQY
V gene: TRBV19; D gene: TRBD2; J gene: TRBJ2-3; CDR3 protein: ASSIDLPSGIYTDTQY
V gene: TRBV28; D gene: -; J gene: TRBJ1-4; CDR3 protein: ASKLPGTNEKLF
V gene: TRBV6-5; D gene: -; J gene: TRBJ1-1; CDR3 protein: ASSYIRGAEAF